This is a list of T cell receptor beta chains from one sample in a study of radiotherapy plus CTLA-4 blockade in lung cancer. Assay used: immunoSEQ multiplex PCR; TCRdb lists only in-frame clones, some missing. The sample lists tens of thousands of clones; about 76% were seen once. The input for sequencing was peripheral blood, taken from a patient treated with radiotherapy plus ipilimumab. The receptors come from a human donor with non-small cell lung cancer who had a complete response to radiotherapy plus ipilimumab. CDR3s include the opening cysteine and the closing phenylalanine or tryptophan. D genes are given only for firm matches. Not all rows give a size; the values are once, few, many and, for expanded clones, a class.

CDR3nt: TGTGCCACCAGCAGCCCCCCGGGGGAGACCCAGTACTTC
CDR3aa: CATSSPPGETQYF
d_gene: .
v_gene: TRBV15
abundance: .
j_gene: TRBJ2-5

CDR3nt: TGCGCCAGCAGCTCCTTTATGACCGGATACAGGACTGAAGCTTTCTTT
CDR3aa: CASSSFMTGYRTEAFF
d_gene: .
v_gene: TRBV5-1
abundance: .
j_gene: TRBJ1-1

CDR3nt: TGCGCCAGCAGAGCTACAGGGGGTCCCGGGTATGGCTACACCTTC
CDR3aa: CASRATGGPGYGYTF
d_gene: TRBD1
v_gene: TRBV10-2
abundance: .
j_gene: TRBJ1-2

CDR3nt: TGCGCCAGCAGCCAAGATCGCGTGAACACTGAAGCTTTCTTT
CDR3aa: CASSQDRVNTEAFF
d_gene: .
v_gene: TRBV4-3
abundance: .
j_gene: TRBJ1-1

CDR3nt: TGTGCCAGCAGCATGGGGAGGATCGGCAATCAGCCCCAGCATTTT
CDR3aa: CASSMGRIGNQPQHF
d_gene: .
v_gene: TRBV7-2
abundance: .
j_gene: TRBJ1-5

CDR3nt: TGTGCCATCAGTGCACCCGGACAGGGAAAAAGTGGCTACACCTTC
CDR3aa: CAISAPGQGKSGYTF
d_gene: TRBD1
v_gene: TRBV10-3
abundance: many
j_gene: TRBJ1-2

CDR3nt: TGCGCCAGCAGCTCCACAGCCCTGGGTGGCTACACCTTC
CDR3aa: CASSSTALGGYTF
d_gene: .
v_gene: TRBV5-1
abundance: few
j_gene: TRBJ1-2

CDR3nt: TGCGCCAGCAGTGAAGCAGGGGGGCCTCAGCCCCAGCATTTT
CDR3aa: CASSEAGGPQPQHF
d_gene: TRBD1
v_gene: TRBV10-2
abundance: .
j_gene: TRBJ1-5

CDR3nt: TGCAGCGTTGGCGTCCCGCCGTCCTACGAGCAGTACTTC
CDR3aa: CSVGVPPSYEQYF
d_gene: .
v_gene: TRBV29-1
abundance: few
j_gene: TRBJ2-7

CDR3nt: TGTGCCTGGAGTCACAGGGTAGGGAATGAAAAACTGTTTTTT
CDR3aa: CAWSHRVGNEKLFF
d_gene: .
v_gene: TRBV30
abundance: .
j_gene: TRBJ1-4

CDR3nt: TGTGCCAGCAGCCCGTTCACAGGGGGCACTGAAGCTTTCTTT
CDR3aa: CASSPFTGGTEAFF
d_gene: TRBD1
v_gene: TRBV7-9
abundance: few
j_gene: TRBJ1-1

CDR3nt: TGTGCCAGCTCTCCGAGGGGGGGGCAAAACAATGAGCAGTTCTTC
CDR3aa: CASSPRGGQNNEQFF
d_gene: .
v_gene: TRBV18
abundance: .
j_gene: TRBJ2-1

CDR3nt: TGTGCCAGTAGGCCGAGTGGGGGCGTAGGCGGGGAGCTGTTTTTT
CDR3aa: CASRPSGGVGGELFF
d_gene: .
v_gene: TRBV19
abundance: .
j_gene: TRBJ2-2

CDR3nt: TGCGCCAGCAGCCTCGGACTAGCGGGGGGGCTAAGCTCCTACAATGAGCAGTTCTTC
CDR3aa: CASSLGLAGGLSSYNEQFF
d_gene: TRBD2
v_gene: TRBV5-1
abundance: .
j_gene: TRBJ2-1

CDR3nt: TGTGCCAGCAGCTCCTACTCCGGGTCGCGCGACACTGAAGCTTTCTTT
CDR3aa: CASSSYSGSRDTEAFF
d_gene: .
v_gene: TRBV7-8
abundance: once
j_gene: TRBJ1-1

CDR3nt: TGTGCCACCCGGGGACAGTGGGGCAATCAGCCCCAGCATTTT
CDR3aa: CATRGQWGNQPQHF
d_gene: TRBD1
v_gene: TRBV19
abundance: .
j_gene: TRBJ1-5

CDR3nt: TGTGCCAGCAACATGCAGGGGAATACTGAAGCTTTCTTT
CDR3aa: CASNMQGNTEAFF
d_gene: .
v_gene: TRBV5-4
abundance: .
j_gene: TRBJ1-1

CDR3nt: TGCGCCAGCAGTGAAGCGGATAGCACAGATACGCAGTATTTT
CDR3aa: CASSEADSTDTQYF
d_gene: .
v_gene: TRBV10-1
abundance: .
j_gene: TRBJ2-3

CDR3nt: TGTGCCTGGAGTGTGGCCGGGAGCTCCTACGAGCAGTACTTC
CDR3aa: CAWSVAGSSYEQYF
d_gene: .
v_gene: TRBV30
abundance: .
j_gene: TRBJ2-7

CDR3nt: TGTGCCAGCAGTTTGCAGGTGAGCTCCTACAATGAGCAGTTCTTC
CDR3aa: CASSLQVSSYNEQFF
d_gene: .
v_gene: TRBV27
abundance: .
j_gene: TRBJ2-1

CDR3nt: TGTGCCAGCAGCTTAGGCGGGACAGGGAATTGGGTGCAGTACTTC
CDR3aa: CASSLGGTGNWVQYF
d_gene: TRBD1
v_gene: TRBV7-8
abundance: .
j_gene: TRBJ2-7

CDR3nt: TGTGCCAGCAGCACCAGTTCTGGTGAAGCTTTCTTT
CDR3aa: CASSTSSGEAFF
d_gene: .
v_gene: TRBV6-6
abundance: .
j_gene: TRBJ1-1

CDR3nt: TGTGCCAGCAGTTATCAGACAGTTAATACCGGGGAGCTGTTTTTT
CDR3aa: CASSYQTVNTGELFF
d_gene: .
v_gene: TRBV6-6
abundance: .
j_gene: TRBJ2-2

CDR3nt: TGTGCCAGCAATCGCGAGGGACAGGGGAGTCAGCCCCAGCATTTT
CDR3aa: CASNREGQGSQPQHF
d_gene: TRBD1
v_gene: TRBV6-6
abundance: .
j_gene: TRBJ1-5

CDR3nt: TGCAGTGCCCACGCCCAGGAGACCCAGTACTTC
CDR3aa: CSAHAQETQYF
d_gene: .
v_gene: TRBV20-1
abundance: .
j_gene: TRBJ2-5

CDR3nt: TGTGCCTGGAGCCGACAGGGATCCCGTAGGGAAGCTTTCTTT
CDR3aa: CAWSRQGSRREAFF
d_gene: TRBD1
v_gene: TRBV30
abundance: .
j_gene: TRBJ1-1

CDR3nt: TGTGCCAGTAGTATTCCTCGGGGAACTGAAAAACTGTTTTTT
CDR3aa: CASSIPRGTEKLFF
d_gene: .
v_gene: TRBV19
abundance: .
j_gene: TRBJ1-4

CDR3nt: TGTGCCAGCAGCTTGGAACTAGCGGGGGGGCAGTCCCCCCAGTACTTC
CDR3aa: CASSLELAGGQSPQYF
d_gene: TRBD2
v_gene: TRBV7-8
abundance: few
j_gene: TRBJ2-5

CDR3nt: TGTGCACAAGACAGGGAGAACACCGGGGAGCTGTTTTTT
CDR3aa: CAQDRENTGELFF
d_gene: TRBD1
v_gene: TRBV12-5
abundance: .
j_gene: TRBJ2-2

CDR3nt: TGTGCCAGCAGCTATCCAAGGGGGCTCAATGAGCAGTTCTTC
CDR3aa: CASSYPRGLNEQFF
d_gene: TRBD1
v_gene: TRBV7-9
abundance: few
j_gene: TRBJ2-1

CDR3nt: TGTGCCAGCAGATTGTCGGCAGGGATGAACACTGAAGCTTTCTTT
CDR3aa: CASRLSAGMNTEAFF
d_gene: .
v_gene: TRBV27
abundance: .
j_gene: TRBJ1-1

CDR3nt: TGTGCCAGCAGCGATACAGGGATCGCTGAAGCTTTCTTT
CDR3aa: CASSDTGIAEAFF
d_gene: .
v_gene: TRBV9
abundance: .
j_gene: TRBJ1-1

CDR3nt: TGTGCCAGCTCACCACCAGGGACAGGCGACTACGAGCAGTACTTC
CDR3aa: CASSPPGTGDYEQYF
d_gene: TRBD1
v_gene: TRBV18
abundance: once
j_gene: TRBJ2-7

CDR3nt: TGTGCCAGCAGCTTACTCAACCAGCGGGCTAGCACAGATACGCAGTATTTT
CDR3aa: CASSLLNQRASTDTQYF
d_gene: .
v_gene: TRBV5-4
abundance: .
j_gene: TRBJ2-3

CDR3nt: TGCGCCAGCACAAGTCTCGGAGCAGGGGAAGAGCAGTACTTC
CDR3aa: CASTSLGAGEEQYF
d_gene: .
v_gene: TRBV5-1
abundance: .
j_gene: TRBJ2-7

CDR3nt: TGCGCCAGCAGCATACAGGAACAAGAGACCCAGTACTTC
CDR3aa: CASSIQEQETQYF
d_gene: .
v_gene: TRBV10-1
abundance: .
j_gene: TRBJ2-5

CDR3nt: TGTGCCAGTAGTTTACGGACAGGGTCGTTATCATCTGGGGCCAACGTCCTGACTTTC
CDR3aa: CASSLRTGSLSSGANVLTF
d_gene: TRBD1
v_gene: TRBV19
abundance: .
j_gene: TRBJ2-6

CDR3nt: TGTGCCAGCAGCTTAGCTGGGGGCGAGACGGTTGGGGTCTATGGCTACACCTTC
CDR3aa: CASSLAGGETVGVYGYTF
d_gene: .
v_gene: TRBV7-2
abundance: .
j_gene: TRBJ1-2

CDR3nt: TGTGCCGGCACCCGGGGGGGGAGCTCCTACAATGAGCAGTTCTTC
CDR3aa: CAGTRGGSSYNEQFF
d_gene: TRBD2
v_gene: TRBV25-1
abundance: once
j_gene: TRBJ2-1

CDR3nt: TGTGCCAGCAGTTACCCTGGAAGGGCGGGGGGCTACACCTTC
CDR3aa: CASSYPGRAGGYTF
d_gene: .
v_gene: TRBV6-5
abundance: .
j_gene: TRBJ1-2

CDR3nt: TGTGCCAGCAGCTTCTGGCGGGGCCCCTACGAGCAGTACTTC
CDR3aa: CASSFWRGPYEQYF
d_gene: .
v_gene: TRBV7-2
abundance: .
j_gene: TRBJ2-7

CDR3nt: TGTGCCAGCAGAAGGACTAGCGGAAACACCGGGGAGCTGTTTTTT
CDR3aa: CASRRTSGNTGELFF
d_gene: TRBD2
v_gene: TRBV7-8
abundance: .
j_gene: TRBJ2-2

CDR3nt: TGTGCCAGTAGTAGAAGACAGGCCCAGGATGAAGCTTTCTTT
CDR3aa: CASSRRQAQDEAFF
d_gene: .
v_gene: TRBV19
abundance: .
j_gene: TRBJ1-1

CDR3nt: TGTGCCAGCAGCGGGACAGGGGGTAGCAATCAGCCCCAGCATTTT
CDR3aa: CASSGTGGSNQPQHF
d_gene: TRBD1
v_gene: TRBV2
abundance: .
j_gene: TRBJ1-5

CDR3nt: TGTGCCAGCAGTCCTCAGGGCCGTCGTGAAGCTTTCTTT
CDR3aa: CASSPQGRREAFF
d_gene: .
v_gene: TRBV2
abundance: once
j_gene: TRBJ1-1

CDR3nt: TGTGCAGGCCAAGCCGGGACAGGATTGGGCGGCTACACCTTC
CDR3aa: CAGQAGTGLGGYTF
d_gene: TRBD1
v_gene: TRBV19
abundance: .
j_gene: TRBJ1-2

CDR3nt: TGTGCCAGCAGTTACTCCAGGGATAAACACTATGGCTACACCTTC
CDR3aa: CASSYSRDKHYGYTF
d_gene: .
v_gene: TRBV6-6
abundance: .
j_gene: TRBJ1-2

CDR3nt: TGTGCCAGCTCACCATGGACACAGACTAATTCACCCCTCCACTTT
CDR3aa: CASSPWTQTNSPLHF
d_gene: .
v_gene: TRBV18
abundance: .
j_gene: TRBJ1-6

CDR3nt: TGTGCCAGCAGAGAAGGACAGCAACTAGCCAAAAACATTCAGTACTTC
CDR3aa: CASREGQQLAKNIQYF
d_gene: .
v_gene: TRBV6-1
abundance: .
j_gene: TRBJ2-4

CDR3nt: TGTGCCAGCAGCTTGGGACAGGGTTGGGCCAAAAACATTCAGTACTTC
CDR3aa: CASSLGQGWAKNIQYF
d_gene: TRBD1
v_gene: TRBV7-9
abundance: .
j_gene: TRBJ2-4

CDR3nt: TGCGCCAGCAGCCAAGGCCAGTCAACTAATGAAAAACTGTTTTTT
CDR3aa: CASSQGQSTNEKLFF
d_gene: .
v_gene: TRBV4-3
abundance: .
j_gene: TRBJ1-4

CDR3nt: TGTGCCAGCAGCGAACAGGGATGGACTGAAGCTTTCTTT
CDR3aa: CASSEQGWTEAFF
d_gene: .
v_gene: TRBV5-6
abundance: few
j_gene: TRBJ1-1

CDR3nt: TGTGCCATCAGTGGAACAGCTAACACTGAAGCTTTCTTT
CDR3aa: CAISGTANTEAFF
d_gene: .
v_gene: TRBV10-3
abundance: .
j_gene: TRBJ1-1